A single sample is the source of the 10 T cell receptor beta chains below, sequenced in a study of shared clonotypes between healthy human individuals. Profiled with immunoSEQ multiplex PCR; TCRdb holds only in-frame clones, not every one. This sample has about 490,000 clones, with about three quarters found just once. Material for sequencing was PBMCs. Receptors originate from a woman aged 40-49 years in good health. Some clones in this sample may be carry-over from other donors' samples.

The V gene is TRBV25-1, the J gene TRBJ2-5; maybe TRBD1 (6 bases). This CDR3 has 16 residues. The ends were cut back, 7 bases at V and 2 bases at J, with 20 bases in the middle. From germline, CDR1 is MGHDK and CDR2 SYGVNS. Written as DNA, the CDR3 is TGTGCCAGCACCCCGGGGCTCAGGGGCGGACAAGAGACCCAGTACTTC. This sequence encodes CASTPGLRGGQETQYF.

About this clone: A read error may be the cause here, since a much bigger clone is one base away. The V gene is TRBV14, the J gene TRBJ2-2; D ambiguous. The CDR3 is made up of 13 amino acids. Germline V gene lookup returns CDR1 SGHDN and CDR2 FVKESK. Trimming cost V 11 bases and J 1 base, with 11 bases left between them. The CDR3 sequence is CARKGLNTGELFF. The CDR3 nucleotides read TGTGCCCGCAAGGGATTGAACACCGGGGAGCTGTTTTTT.

For the CDR3, the DNA is TGTGCCAGTAGTAGACACGGGGGAACTAATGAAAAACTGTTTTTT. It codes for CASSRHGGTNEKLFF. The chain combines TRBV19 with TRBJ1-4; a possible D gene is TRBD1 (5 bases). V shed 4 bases and J shed 1 base, with 10 bases lying between them. CDR3 length equals 15 residues. CDR1 is LNHDA, CDR2 SQIVND, per germline (reference sequence).

The J gene is TRBJ1-4, the V gene TRBV30; possibly TRBD1 for D (5 bases). Germline CDR1 is GTSNPN and CDR2 is SVGIG (reference sequence). Trimming left V 0 bases short and J 8 bases short, with 13 bases between. The CDR3 sequence is 14 residues long. CDR3 protein: CAWSVGGAGEKLFF. The DNA for the CDR3 is TGTGCCTGGAGTGTAGGAGGGGCCGGAGAAAAACTGTTTTTT.

The gene calls are TRBV2 and TRBJ2-5; no definite D call. Trimming took off 8 bases at V and 3 bases at J, with 13 bases between the two ends. CDR3 length: 13 residues. Germline CDR1 and CDR2: SNHLY and FYNNEI. The CDR3 here is CASAPLVEETQYF. CDR3 coding DNA: TGTGCCAGCGCCCCCTTGGTCGAAGAGACCCAGTACTTC.

The CDR3 DNA is TGTGCCAGCACCTGGATCTGGGACACCGGGGAGCTGTTTTTT. Its protein is CASTWIWDTGELFF. The chain couples TRBV11-2 to TRBJ2-2; D unresolved. Germline CDR1 SGHAT, CDR2 FQNNGV. V was trimmed by 7 bases and J by 3 bases, leaving 12 bases between them. This CDR3 spans 14 amino acids.

The rearrangement links TRBV19 to TRBJ1-2; perhaps TRBD1 as D (5 bases). There are 13 residues in the CDR3. Per germline, CDR1 LNHDA and CDR2 SQIVND (reference sequence). The V end lost 7 bases, the J end lost 4 bases, and 13 bases lay between the germline ends. CDR3 bases: TGTGCCAGTACTTGGGGGATCGGCTATGGCTACACCTTC. It specifies CASTWGIGYGYTF.

The genes are TRBV9 and TRBJ2-3; 11 bases agree with TRBD2. CDR3 length: 18 amino acids. V lost 5 bases, J lost 1 base, and 12 bases stayed unmatched. Looked up from germline, CDR1 is SGDLS and CDR2 is YYNGEE. The CDR3: CASRRGLAGGRRTDTQYF. CDR3 nucleotides: TGTGCCAGCAGGCGGGGGCTAGCGGGAGGCCGACGCACAGATACGCAGTATTTT. The full variable domain, with the rest looked up from reference TRBV9 and TRBJ2-3, is DSGVTQTPKHLITATGQRVTLRCSPRSGDLSVYWYQQSLDQGLQFLIQYYNGEERAKGNILERFSAQQFPDLHSELNLSSLELGDSALYFCASRRGLAGGRRTDTQYFGPGTRLTVL.

The chain carries TRBV5-5 and TRBJ1-2; D gene ambiguous. Germline assignment: CDR1 SGHKS and CDR2 YYEKEE (reference sequence). The CDR3 totals 14 residues. V gave up 0 bases and J gave up 4 bases, with 10 bases separating them. The CDR3 protein is CASSLVSDAYGYTF. The CDR3 DNA sequence: TGTGCCAGCAGCTTGGTCTCGGATGCCTATGGCTACACCTTC. Together with reference TRBV5-5 and TRBJ1-2, the CDR3 gives the full variable domain: DAGVTQSPTHLIKTRGQQVTLRCSPISGHKSVSWYQQVLGQGPQFIFQYYEKEERGRGNFPDRFSARQFPNYSSELNVNALLLGDSALYLCASSLVSDAYGYTFGSGTRLTVV.

The chain couples TRBV15 to TRBJ2-5, with 7 bases aligning to TRBD2. The DNA end is more similar to TRBJ2-7, so the J call may be wrong. CDR3 size: 16 residues. Per the germline V gene, CDR1 is LNHNV and CDR2 is YYDKDF (reference sequence). The CDR3 DNA reads as TGTGCCACCAAAAATGGTAGAGCGGGGCCCCTCTACGAGCAGTACTTC. Its translation is CATKNGRAGPLYEQYF.